This TCR beta chain comes out of a study of Ad26.COV2.S vaccination and SARS-CoV-2 variants. Study conclusions and caveats: Overall T cell responses may have been underestimated by the analyses of TCR breadth and depth. Recipients given vaccine exceeded placebo recipients in spike-specific TCR breadth.

Treatment described: some 19 received Ad26.COV2.S at low or high dose, single or two shots; about 5 received placebo; per-sample allocation not given. Samples came from day 63 after the first vaccine or placebo injection. An Ad26 vector carrying the Wuhan-strain SARS-CoV-2 spike served as the vaccine. Concerning this clone itself: As yet, its antigen is unknown.

Using immunoSEQ multiplex PCR, the repertoire was profiled, and TCRdb retains in-frame clones only, with some absent. Among 350,000 to 500,000 clones listed, about nine tenths were seen once. The germline V gene has CDR1 MDHEN and CDR2 SYDVKM. Deletions cut 5 bases from V and 2 bases from J, with 13 bases between. The CDR3 contains 14 residues. Material: peripheral blood, obtained in a trial of Ad26.COV2.S vaccine versus placebo. The chain uses TRBV28 and TRBJ2-7; no clear D gene. This TCR came from a person between 18 and 65 years old who received the Ad26.COV2.S COVID-19 vaccine or a placebo. CDR3 DNA sequence: TGTGCCAGCAGTCCCCATCTCGATACCTACGAGCAGTACTTC. This encodes CASSPHLDTYEQYF.